This entry is about one T cell receptor beta chain. Its specificity is unknown. CDR3 length equals 14 residues. Trimming stripped 4 bases from V and 1 base from J, with 10 bases between. Germline values: CDR1 MNHEY, CDR2 SVGAGI. The authors extracted RNA and reverse transcribed it into cDNA as the sequencing template. Sequencing was performed with immunoSEQ multiplex PCR; in TCRdb, only in-frame clones are kept and a portion is missing. Of 150,000 to 200,000 clones listed, 50% to 70% were seen once; the top ten hold approximately 1.3%. The treatment is: oral pan-JAK inhibitor, 5-10 mg twice daily. The data were obtained in a study of CD8+ T cells in alopecia areata. Points from the study as a whole: Tofacitinib significantly reduced both scalp clonality and expanded CD8+ clones among the top 100.

Specimen: CD4+ T cells sorted from blood, collected around week 50, from a patient treated with tofacitinib. This TCR was recovered from a human donor with alopecia areata. The chain has TRBV6-5 and TRBJ1-1; D is undetermined. CDR3 nucleotides: TGTGCCAGCAGTTCACCGGGAGGGAACACTGAAGCTTTCTTT. The encoded protein is CASSSPGGNTEAFF.